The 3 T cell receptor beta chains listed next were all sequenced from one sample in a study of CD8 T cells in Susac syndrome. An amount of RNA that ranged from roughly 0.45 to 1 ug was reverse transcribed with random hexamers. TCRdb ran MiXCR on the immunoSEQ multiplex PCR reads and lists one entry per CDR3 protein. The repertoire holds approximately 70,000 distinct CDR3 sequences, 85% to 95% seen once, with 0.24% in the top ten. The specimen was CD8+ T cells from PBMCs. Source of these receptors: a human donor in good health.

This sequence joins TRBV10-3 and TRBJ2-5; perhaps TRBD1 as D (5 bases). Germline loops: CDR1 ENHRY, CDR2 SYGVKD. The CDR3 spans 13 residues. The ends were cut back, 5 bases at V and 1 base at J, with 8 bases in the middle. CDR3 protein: CAISHDSQETQYF. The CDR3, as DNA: TGTGCCATCAGTCACGACAGCCAAGAGACCCAGTACTTC.

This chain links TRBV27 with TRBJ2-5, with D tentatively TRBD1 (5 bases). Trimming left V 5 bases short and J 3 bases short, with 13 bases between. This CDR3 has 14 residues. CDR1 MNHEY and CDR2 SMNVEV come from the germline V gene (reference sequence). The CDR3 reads CASSATQGKETQYF. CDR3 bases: TGTGCCAGCAGTGCGACGCAGGGTAAAGAGACCCAGTACTTC.

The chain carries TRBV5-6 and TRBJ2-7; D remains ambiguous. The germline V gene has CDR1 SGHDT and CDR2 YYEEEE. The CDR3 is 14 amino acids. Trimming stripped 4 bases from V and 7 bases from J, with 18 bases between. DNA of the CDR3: TGTGCCAGCAGCCTCTTCGGGCCGTTTGAGGAGCAGTACGTC. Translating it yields CASSLFGPFEEQYV.